This T cell receptor (beta chain) was sequenced during a study of blood T cell repertoires in COVID-19. Study background: COVID-19 samples collected from the United States, Italy and Spain covered acute and convalescent phases. The cDNA or gDNA used as material had been derived from T cells, B-cell-depleted T cells, or PBMCs.

The assay was immunoSEQ multiplex PCR, and TCRdb's table has in-frame clones only and misses some. This table holds 200,000 to 250,000 clones, roughly 80% found once. A few counts support this clone. This sequence originates from a woman between 65 and 79 years old with COVID-19, enrolled during active disease. Material for sequencing was peripheral blood.

The CDR3 here is CASSQDPNGAAKNIQYF. The CDR3 bases are TGCGCCAGCAGCCAAGATCCAAACGGAGCGGCCAAAAACATTCAGTACTTC. The V and J genes are TRBV4-1 and TRBJ2-4; D gene unclear. V lost 0 bases and J lost 1, with 13 bases in between. The CDR3 loop spans 17 amino acids. The germline gives CDR1 MGHRA, CDR2 YSYEKL.